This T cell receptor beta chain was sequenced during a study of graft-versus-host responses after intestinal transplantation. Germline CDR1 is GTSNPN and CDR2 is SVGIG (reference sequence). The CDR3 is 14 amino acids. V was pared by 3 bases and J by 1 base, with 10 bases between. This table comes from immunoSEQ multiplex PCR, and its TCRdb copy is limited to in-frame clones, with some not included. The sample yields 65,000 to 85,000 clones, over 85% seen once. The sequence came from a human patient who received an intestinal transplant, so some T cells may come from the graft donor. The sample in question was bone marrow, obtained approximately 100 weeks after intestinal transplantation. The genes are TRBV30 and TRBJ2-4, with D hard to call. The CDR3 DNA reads TGTGCCTGGAGCCCCTGGCGGGCCAAAAACATTCAGTACTTC. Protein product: CAWSPWRAKNIQYF.